This entry lists 4 T cell receptor beta chains sequenced from one sample in a study of T cells in Graves' hyperthyroidism and ophthalmopathy. TCR beta CDR3 regions were amplified from RNA transcripts. The HTBI primer set served for first-round RT-PCR of the TCR CDR3. TCRdb re-derived calls from the multiplex PCR reads in MiXCR, one entry per CDR3 protein. Of 300,000 to 400,000 distinct CDR3 sequences listed, around 15% are singletons. Sequencing was done on a sample of blood. Receptors originate from a woman in her twenties or thirties with Graves' ophthalmopathy.

This clonotype was seen just once. The rearrangement uses TRBV19 and TRBJ2-5, with TRBD2 as a possible D gene (5 bases). Trimming stripped 6 bases from V and 0 bases from J, with 14 bases between. Germline V lookup: CDR1 LNHDA, CDR2 SQIVND (reference sequence). This CDR3 contains 15 residues. The CDR3 DNA follows: TGTGCCAGTAGGCCTGGGTCGGGATACCAAGAGACCCAGTACTTC. This sequence encodes CASRPGSGYQETQYF.

The CDR3 reads CASSRGYGYTF. For the CDR3, the DNA is TGTGCCAGCTCCCGGGGCTATGGCTACACCTTC. The V and J genes are TRBV27 and TRBJ1-2, with D hard to call. The CDR3 spans 11 residues. Germline values: CDR1 MNHEY, CDR2 SMNVEV (reference sequence). V lost 8 bases to trimming and J lost 4 bases, with 8 bases between them.

This clonotype was seen repeatedly, ten times or more. The V and J genes are TRBV20-1 and TRBJ1-1; TRBD1 might be the D (5 bases). The CDR3 loop spans 13 amino acids. Germline V lookup: CDR1 DFQATT, CDR2 SNEGSKA (reference sequence). Trimming pared 1 base from V and 5 bases from J, leaving 11 bases between. The DNA for the CDR3 is TGCAGTGCTAGAGTTACGGGGGGTACTGAAGCTTTCTTT. It encodes CSARVTGGTEAFF.

The chain uses TRBV25-1 and TRBJ2-7, with 11 positions matching TRBD1. The CDR3 runs to 15 residues. J lost 3 bases, V lost 6 bases, and 7 bases had no gene match. Germline V gene lookup returns CDR1 MGHDK and CDR2 SYGVNS. In DNA form, the CDR3 reads TGTGCCAGCAGACCCGGGACAGGGGGGTACTACGAGCAGTACTTC. It translates to CASRPGTGGYYEQYF.